One and the same sample provided the 31 T cell receptor beta chains below, sequenced in a study of blood T cell repertoires in COVID-19. Here immunoSEQ multiplex PCR was the method, and the copy in TCRdb shows in-frame clones only, minus some. The table records tens of thousands of clones, 90% of them present only once. Sample: peripheral blood. The receptors were sampled from a man in his 60s with active or convalescent COVID-19.

The chain links TRBV13 to TRBJ2-5; 7 bases line up with TRBD2. Trimming took 5 bases from V and 5 from J; bases not matched to a gene: 8. The CDR3 totals 14 residues. Per germline, CDR1 PRHDT and CDR2 FYEKMQ (reference sequence). The CDR3 DNA sequence: TGTGCCAGCAGCCCGGGAGTAGCGGGCGAGACCCAGTACTTC. Its translation is CASSPGVAGETQYF. The full variable domain, in which reference TRBV13 and TRBJ2-5 provide the parts outside the CDR3, is AAGVIQSPRHLIKEKRETATLKCYPIPRHDTVYWYQQGPGQDPQFLISFYEKMQSDKGSIPDRFSAQQFSDYHSELNMSSLELGDSALYFCASSPGVAGETQYFGPGTRLLVL.

The chain recombines TRBV7-6 with TRBJ1-1; 7 positions agree with TRBD1. Unmatched junction bases numbered 4, after V lost 0 bases and J lost 0 bases. CDR3 length: 16 residues. Germline V lookup: CDR1 SGHVS, CDR2 FNYEAQ. CDR3 sequence reads: CASSLARGQLNTEAFF. The CDR3, as DNA: TGTGCCAGCAGCTTAGCGCGGGGACAGCTGAACACTGAAGCTTTCTTT.

The chain recombines TRBV6-2 or TRBV6-3 with TRBJ1-5; 8 nucleotides line up with TRBD1. This CDR3 has 16 residues. The germline V gene has CDR1 MNHEY and CDR2 SVGEGT. V lost 5 bases and J lost 2; bases outside the gene matches: 8. In DNA form, the CDR3 reads TGTGCCAGCAGTCCCCCAGGGGGCTGGGGCAATCAGCCCCAGCATTTT. Its translation is CASSPPGGWGNQPQHF.

The chain employs TRBV24-1 and TRBJ1-2; no clear D gene. This CDR3 has 12 amino acids. Looked up from germline, CDR1 is KGHDR and CDR2 is SFDVKD. V gave up 7 bases and J gave up 8 bases, with 13 bases separating them. The CDR3 loop is CATSPGYWGYTF. CDR3 coding DNA: TGTGCCACCAGCCCAGGTTATTGGGGCTACACCTTC.

This rearrangement joins TRBV2 to TRBJ1-6; 7 bases are a match to TRBD1. Losses at the gene ends were 6 bases for V and 9 bases for J; bases not matched to a gene: 11. The germline gives CDR1 SNHLY, CDR2 FYNNEI. This CDR3 comprises 15 residues. CDR3 in amino acids: CASRVQGQGSSPLHF. CDR3 nucleotide sequence: TGTGCCAGCAGGGTACAGGGGCAAGGGAGTTCACCCCTCCACTTT.

The chain links TRBV7-3 to TRBJ2-2, with TRBD2 matching 7 bases. This CDR3 region has 17 residues. V dropped 5 bases and J dropped 1; count of bases not matched to a gene: 10. The germline V gene has CDR1 SGHTA and CDR2 FQGTGA. The CDR3 nucleotides read TGTGCCAGCAGCCCCAATCCGGGGAGGGGGAACACCGGGGAGCTGTTTTTT. Amino acids: CASSPNPGRGNTGELFF.

The chain couples TRBV7-8 to TRBJ2-5, with TRBD1 identical over 8 bases. The junction had 2 bases not matched to a gene; V was cut back by 1 base and J by 4 bases. Germline CDR1 is SGHVS and CDR2 is FQNEAQ. This CDR3 is built from 14 residues. CDR3 amino acids: CASSLGTGRETQYF. The CDR3 coding sequence is TGTGCCAGCAGCTTAGGGACAGGGAGAGAGACCCAGTACTTC.

The V call is TRBV29-1, the J call TRBJ2-5; no definite D call. The CDR3 is 11 residues long. Germline CDR1 SQVTM, CDR2 ANQGSEA. V lost 4 bases, J lost 5 bases, and 8 bases lay in between. CDR3 sequence: CSVAVRETQYF. Here the CDR3 DNA reads TGCAGCGTTGCTGTACGGGAGACCCAGTACTTC.

J is TRBJ1-2 and V is TRBV14; TRBD1 agrees at 8 bases. The trim removed 0 bases at V and 8 bases at J, leaving 5 bases unmatched. This CDR3 has 14 residues. Germline-derived CDR1 and CDR2 are SGHDN and FVKESK. The CDR3 DNA reads TGTGCCAGCAGCCAAGATCAAGGGACAGGCGGCTACACCTTC. Residues: CASSQDQGTGGYTF.

The genes are TRBV18 and TRBJ2-7; D unresolved. Germline CDR1 is KGHSH and CDR2 is LQKENI. The CDR3 length is 13 residues. Trimming cost V 4 bases and J 1 base, with 8 bases left between them. CDR3: CASSQEQSYEQYF. The CDR3 DNA sequence: TGTGCCAGCTCACAAGAACAATCCTACGAGCAGTACTTC.

V usage is TRBV9 and J usage is TRBJ1-2; TRBD1 might be the D (6 bases). This CDR3 spans 13 amino acids. V was shortened by 0 bases and J by 6 bases, with 9 bases between the two germline ends. Germline V lookup: CDR1 SGDLS, CDR2 YYNGEE. The chain's CDR3 is CASSVDQGHGYTF. The CDR3 nucleotides are TGTGCCAGCAGCGTAGATCAGGGGCATGGCTACACCTTC.

The CDR3, as DNA: TGTGCCAGCGGCTCTAGCACAGATACGCAGTATTTT. Translated: CASGSSTDTQYF. This rearrangement joins TRBV28 to TRBJ2-3; D gene unclear. The CDR3 has 12 residues. Trimming removed 8 bases at V and 0 bases at J, with 6 bases between. Per the germline V gene, CDR1 is MDHEN and CDR2 is SYDVKM. Full variable domain (remainder filled in from reference TRBV28 and TRBJ2-3): DVKVTQSSRYLVKRTGEKVFLECVQDMDHENMFWYRQDPGLGLRLIYFSYDVKMKEKGDIPEGYSVSREKKERFSLILESASTNQTSMYLCASGSSTDTQYFGPGTRLTVL.

This clone was counted once. The chain couples TRBV6-5 to TRBJ2-7; D perhaps matches TRBD1 (6 bases). Germline loops: CDR1 MNHEY, CDR2 SVGAGI. The V and J ends lost 6 bases and 7 bases respectively, with 16 bases between them. The CDR3 has 13 amino acids. The CDR3 region has the DNA TGTGCCAGCAGGCCGGCAGGGGCAGAGGAGCAGTACTTC. Amino acids: CASRPAGAEEQYF.

The rearrangement joins TRBV28 to TRBJ1-5, with 9 bases that match TRBD1. Germline values: CDR1 MDHEN, CDR2 SYDVKM. This CDR3 comprises 14 residues. Trimming cost V 7 bases and J 6 bases; bases outside gene matches: 7. CDR3 bases: TGTGCCAGCACAAGGACAGGGGAGATTCAGCCCCAGCATTTT. It is translated as CASTRTGEIQPQHF.

V is TRBV5-4 and J is TRBJ2-2, with a tentative D call TRBD1 (5 bases). CDR3 length equals 15 residues. V dropped 1 base and J dropped 2 bases, with 9 bases sitting between them. Germline V gene sequence: CDR1 SGHNT, CDR2 YYREEE (reference sequence). The chain's CDR3 is CASSLSTGNTGELFF. The DNA for the CDR3 is TGTGCCAGCAGCTTGAGCACAGGAAACACCGGGGAGCTGTTTTTT.

This clone was observed a handful of times. The gene calls are TRBV6-2 or TRBV6-3 and TRBJ1-5, with D possibly matching TRBD1 (6 bases). The germline V and J ends were trimmed by 5 bases and 4 bases, with 9 bases remaining between them. The CDR3 runs to 13 residues. CDR1 and CDR2 from the germline V gene are MNHEY and SVGEGT. CDR3 residues: CASSPQGNQPQHF. The CDR3 DNA reads TGTGCCAGCAGTCCACAGGGTAATCAGCCCCAGCATTTT.

For the CDR3, the DNA is TGCGCCAGCAGCCAAGATGAACAGGGTGGGTACGAGCAGTACTTC. It specifies CASSQDEQGGYEQYF. The gene calls are TRBV4-3 and TRBJ2-7; perhaps TRBD1 as D (6 bases). Germline values: CDR1 LGHNA, CDR2 YSLEER. Trimming took 0 bases from V and 4 from J, leaving 13 bases between them. The CDR3 runs 15 residues.

This clone has just one count. This chain connects TRBV7-9 to TRBJ2-7; D is unresolved. CDR1 is SEHNR and CDR2 is FQNEAQ in the germline V gene (reference sequence). Between the trimmed V and J ends, which lost 4 bases and 0 bases, there was a span of 4 bases. The CDR3 is 12 amino acids. The CDR3: CASSWSSYEQYF. The CDR3, as DNA: TGTGCCAGCAGCTGGAGCTCCTACGAGCAGTACTTC. The full variable domain, its missing parts supplied by reference TRBV7-9 and TRBJ2-7, is DTGVSQNPRHKITKRGQNVTFRCDPISEHNRLYWYRQTLGQGPEFLTYFQNEAQLEKSRLLSDRFSAERPKGSFSTLEIQRTEQGDSAMYLCASSWSSYEQYFGPGTRLTVT.

This chain joins TRBV10-3 and TRBJ1-4; 7 nucleotides line up with TRBD1. The CDR3 runs to 15 residues. The ends lost 3 bases at V and 7 bases at J; junction bases unmatched: 8. CDR1 and CDR2 (germline): ENHRY, SYGVKD. The CDR3 DNA sequence: TGTGCCATCAGTGAAGACGGCAGGGGGATTGAAAAACTGTTTTTT. The encoded protein is CAISEDGRGIEKLFF.

V gene TRBV6-5 combines with J gene TRBJ1-5, with D possibly TRBD1 on 5 matching bases. The CDR3 spans 14 residues. V lost 6 bases and J lost 0, with 9 bases in between. CDR1 and CDR2 (germline): MNHEY, SVGAGI. The CDR3 DNA is TGTGCCAGCAGGGGGCTGATTAGCAATCAGCCCCAGCATTTT. This sequence encodes CASRGLISNQPQHF.

The gene calls are TRBV20-1 and TRBJ1-2; D uncertain. The CDR3 runs to 11 residues. Germline CDR1 DFQATT, CDR2 SNEGSKA (reference sequence). Between the trimmed V and J ends, which lost 0 bases and 5 bases, there was a span of 4 bases. The CDR3 loop is CSARDRYGYTF. Written as DNA, the CDR3 is TGCAGTGCTAGAGATCGGTATGGCTACACCTTC.

This clone has a single count. This chain joins TRBV7-8 and TRBJ1-5; D is uncertain. The CDR3 has 14 amino acids. Germline-derived CDR1 and CDR2 are SGHVS and FQNEAQ. Trimming took 5 bases from V and 1 from J, leaving 9 bases between them. CDR3 coding DNA: TGTGCCAGCAGCAAAAGCCTGAGCAATCAGCCCCAGCATTTT. Its protein product is CASSKSLSNQPQHF.

The chain links TRBV6-6 to TRBJ1-2; 8 bases fit TRBD1. CDR1 is MNHNY, CDR2 SVGAGI, per germline (reference sequence). The CDR3 loop spans 16 amino acids. J lost 1 base, V lost 2 bases, and 6 bases had no gene match. DNA for the CDR3: TGTGCCAGCAGTTACCTTGGACAGGGTCATAACTATGGCTACACCTTC. Translating it yields CASSYLGQGHNYGYTF.

The chain recombines TRBV28 with TRBJ1-4, with 7 positions matching TRBD1. Germline CDR1 reads MDHEN; CDR2 reads SYDVKM. Trimming took 6 bases from V and 6 from J; bases not matched to a gene: 7. This CDR3 has 14 amino acids. This chain's CDR3 is CASSRGQQDEKLFF. The CDR3 region has the DNA TGTGCCAGCAGCAGGGGACAGCAAGATGAAAAACTGTTTTTT.

This clone has a single count. The chain combines TRBV28 with TRBJ2-4, with D hard to call. The CDR3 length is 16 residues. V was cut by 4 bases and J by 1 base, with 14 bases left in between. Germline V gene sequence: CDR1 MDHEN, CDR2 SYDVKM. The CDR3 DNA follows: TGTGCCAGCAGTTCTCGAAGAGCCAAGGCCAAAAACATTCAGTACTTC. Translated: CASSSRRAKAKNIQYF.

The chain recombines TRBV6-2 or TRBV6-3 with TRBJ2-7, with 8 bases that match TRBD2. The trim removed 4 bases at V and 0 bases at J, leaving 8 bases unmatched. Germline V gives CDR1 MNHEY, CDR2 SVGEGT. The CDR3 sequence is 16 residues long. The CDR3 DNA reads as TGTGCCAGCAGTTTTGCTAGCGGGCGAGGCTCCTACGAGCAGTACTTC. Translating it yields CASSFASGRGSYEQYF.

The chain links TRBV27 to TRBJ2-7; 14 positions agree with TRBD2. The CDR3 spans 15 residues. The V gene's germline CDR1 is MNHEY and CDR2 SMNVEV (reference sequence). Trimming cost V 5 bases and J 5 bases; bases outside gene matches: 5. CDR3 in amino acids: CASSARLAGGHEQYF. Here the CDR3 DNA reads TGTGCCAGCAGTGCCCGACTAGCGGGGGGGCACGAGCAGTACTTC.

The V gene is TRBV18, the J gene TRBJ1-3, with 9 positions matching TRBD1. Germline lookup yields CDR1 KGHSH and CDR2 LQKENI. The CDR3 is 16 amino acids. V trimming: 4 bases; J trimming: 2 bases; junction bases outside the gene matches: 6. This CDR3 is CASSLRRDRAGNTIYF. DNA of the CDR3: TGTGCCAGCTCACTCCGGAGGGACAGGGCTGGAAACACCATATATTTT. The entire variable domain, with the rest obtained from reference TRBV18 and TRBJ1-3, is as follows: NAGVMQNPRHLVRRRGQEARLRCSPMKGHSHVYWYRQLPEEGLKFMVYLQKENIIDESGMPKERFSAEFPKEGPSILRIQQVVRGDSAAYFCASSLRRDRAGNTIYFGEGSWLTVV.

The chain carries TRBV2 and TRBJ2-3; possibly TRBD2 for D (5 bases). CDR3 length equals 19 residues. Deletions cut 1 base from V and 2 bases from J, with 22 bases between. Germline V gives CDR1 SNHLY, CDR2 FYNNEI. The CDR3: CASSEDKERLLSFTDTQYF. The CDR3 DNA is TGTGCCAGCAGTGAAGACAAAGAGCGACTACTGAGTTTCACAGATACGCAGTATTTT.

The chain recombines TRBV18 with TRBJ1-5; no firm D call. The CDR3 spans 14 residues. Trimming left V 5 bases short and J 2 bases short, with 10 bases between. In germline, CDR1 is KGHSH, CDR2 LQKENI. CDR3 region: CASSEAGRNQPQHF. CDR3 coding DNA: TGTGCCAGCTCAGAAGCGGGCCGCAATCAGCCCCAGCATTTT.

This chain uses TRBV6-5 with TRBJ2-1; maybe TRBD2 (6 bases). There are 15 residues in the CDR3. The V end lost 2 bases, the J end lost 0 bases, and 8 bases lay between the germline ends. The germline gives CDR1 MNHEY, CDR2 SVGAGI. In DNA, the CDR3 is TGTGCCAGCAGTTACGGCGGGAACTCCTACAATGAGCAGTTCTTC. It specifies CASSYGGNSYNEQFF.